What follows are 26 T cell receptor beta chains derived from one specimen sequenced in a study of cytomegalovirus exposure and HLA in healthy donors. Using immunoSEQ multiplex PCR, the repertoire was profiled, and TCRdb retains in-frame clones only, with some absent. The sample has 200,000 to 250,000 clones, over 80% seen once; the top ten hold approximately 0.99%. The sequenced material came from PBMCs. These receptors originate from a woman aged 18-30 years in good health and CMV-seronegative.

The rearrangement uses TRBV19 and TRBJ1-1, with 7 positions matching TRBD1. The CDR3 covers 14 residues. From germline, CDR1 is LNHDA and CDR2 SQIVND (reference sequence). V was clipped by 10 bases and J by 2 bases; unmatched bases: 10. This CDR3 reads CATLPGQFNTEAFF. CDR3 in DNA: TGTGCCACCCTCCCGGGACAGTTTAACACTGAAGCTTTCTTT.

V is TRBV7-3 and J is TRBJ2-2; no reliable D call. Trimming left V 3 bases short and J 4 bases short, with 9 bases between. Germline-derived CDR1 and CDR2 are SGHTA and FQGTGA. CDR3 length equals 14 residues. The CDR3 reads CASSFPGSTGELFF. CDR3 nucleotides: TGTGCCAGCAGCTTTCCGGGTAGCACCGGGGAGCTGTTTTTT.

The V and J genes are TRBV25-1 and TRBJ2-1; 10 nucleotides match TRBD2. After removal of 2 bases from V and 6 bases from J, the junction contained 10 bases not matched to a gene. Germline values: CDR1 MGHDK, CDR2 SYGVNS. The length of the CDR3 is 17 residues. CDR3 sequence (DNA): TGTGCCAGCAGTGAACCCGAGAAGCGGGAGGGCCTCAATGAGCAGTTCTTC. Translating gives CASSEPEKREGLNEQFF.

The chain has TRBV6-1 and TRBJ2-3, with 13 positions matching TRBD2. Germline CDR1 and CDR2: MNHNS and SASEGT. This CDR3 comprises 16 residues. V lost 6 bases, J lost 3 bases, and 6 bases stayed unmatched. For the CDR3, the DNA is TGTGCCAGCAGGGAACTAGCGGGAGGGCAGACAGATACGCAGTATTTT. Translating gives CASRELAGGQTDTQYF.

The chain employs TRBV9 and TRBJ2-7, with TRBD2 matching 11 bases. CDR1 and CDR2 (germline): SGDLS, YYNGEE. This CDR3 contains 17 residues. V was pared by 3 bases and J by 3 bases, with 11 bases of the junction left unmatched. This CDR3 reads CASSAFGASGRIYEQYF. The CDR3 DNA reads as TGTGCCAGCAGCGCTTTTGGGGCTAGCGGGAGGATCTACGAGCAGTACTTC. The complete variable domain, with remaining parts taken from reference TRBV9 and TRBJ2-7, reads DSGVTQTPKHLITATGQRVTLRCSPRSGDLSVYWYQQSLDQGLQFLIQYYNGEERAKGNILERFSAQQFPDLHSELNLSSLELGDSALYFCASSAFGASGRIYEQYFGPGTRLTVT.

The chain links TRBV2 to TRBJ2-3; possible D gene TRBD2, 6 bases. The CDR3 contains 14 residues. Germline loops: CDR1 SNHLY, CDR2 FYNNEI. V was pared by 3 bases and J by 4 bases, with 11 bases between. CDR3 loop: CASSEGGRADTQYF. The CDR3 DNA follows: TGTGCCAGCAGTGAGGGGGGTAGAGCAGATACGCAGTATTTT.

The V gene is TRBV19, the J gene TRBJ1-6; D might be TRBD1 (6 bases). From germline, CDR1 is LNHDA and CDR2 SQIVND (reference sequence). The CDR3 is made up of 18 amino acids. Trimming pared 5 bases from V and 0 bases from J, leaving 17 bases between. The CDR3 nucleotides are TGTGCCAGTAGTTTCTCAGGGGCGCATAGCTCCTATAATTCACCCCTCCACTTT. This sequence encodes CASSFSGAHSSYNSPLHF.

The CDR3 sequence: CATRRLNTEAFF. CDR3 DNA: TGTGCCACCCGTAGATTGAACACTGAAGCTTTCTTT. J is TRBJ1-1 and V is TRBV7-9; D is undetermined. The V gene's germline CDR1 is SEHNR and CDR2 FQNEAQ (reference sequence). The CDR3 extends over 12 amino acids. V lost 10 bases to trimming and J lost 0 bases, with 9 bases between them.

This clone came up once. The CDR3, as DNA: TGTGCCAGCAGTGAGCGGGAGGGCCCAGATACGCAGTATTTT. Residues: CASSEREGPDTQYF. J is TRBJ2-3 and V is TRBV6-4; 9 positions agree with TRBD2. V lost 3 bases to trimming and J lost 4 bases; unmatched junction nucleotides: 2. The CDR3 runs 14 residues. Looked up from germline, CDR1 is MRHNA and CDR2 is SNTAGT.

This chain links TRBV7-2 with TRBJ2-5; possibly TRBD1 for D (5 bases). V lost 2 bases and J 3 bases, leaving 10 bases between the germline ends. The CDR3 extends over 14 amino acids. The V gene's germline CDR1 is SGHTA and CDR2 FQGNSA. The CDR3 bases are TGTGCCAGCAGCTTAATAGGGGCGAAAGAGACCCAGTACTTC. As protein: CASSLIGAKETQYF.

This clone has more than one count but fewer than ten. This sequence joins TRBV5-4 and TRBJ1-2, with a weak D call TRBD1 (6 bases). This CDR3 contains 15 residues. Germline V gene sequence: CDR1 SGHNT, CDR2 YYREEE (reference sequence). V shed 0 bases and J shed 6 bases, with 15 bases lying between them. The CDR3 sequence: CASSLEPGERHGYTF. Written as DNA, the CDR3 is TGTGCCAGCAGCTTGGAGCCAGGGGAAAGACATGGCTACACCTTC.

In regard to this clone: Other DNA sequences in this sample translate to the same CDR3. The chain couples TRBV18 to TRBJ1-2; D not certain. Germline-derived CDR1 and CDR2 are KGHSH and LQKENI. CDR3 length: 13 residues. Trimming pared 2 bases from V and 3 bases from J, leaving 7 bases between. Here the CDR3 reads CASSPGSDYGYTF. The CDR3 nucleotides are TGTGCCAGCTCACCAGGGAGTGACTATGGCTACACCTTC.

This chain joins TRBV25-1 and TRBJ1-4; 7 bases map to TRBD1. With 8 bases clipped from V and 5 bases from J, the junction kept 8 bases outside the gene matches. Germline CDR1 and CDR2: MGHDK and SYGVNS. This CDR3 is built from 14 residues. In DNA form, the CDR3 reads TGTGCCAGCTCTCACAGGGGTGGGAATGAAAAACTGTTTTTT. Its protein product is CASSHRGGNEKLFF. Using reference TRBV25-1 and TRBJ1-4 for the parts outside the CDR3, the full variable domain is EADIYQTPRYLVIGTGKKITLECSQTMGHDKMYWYQQDPGMELHLIHYSYGVNSTEKGDLSSESTVSRIRTEHFPLTLESARPSHTSQYLCASSHRGGNEKLFFGSGTQLSVL.

With regard to this clone: The junction differs from germline at one of its ends, possibly a read error. This chain connects TRBV5-6 to TRBJ2-1; D perhaps matches TRBD2 (5 bases). The CDR3 extends over 12 amino acids. Looked up from germline, CDR1 is SGHDT and CDR2 is YYEEEE. CDR3 in amino acids: CASSGDYYEQFF. In nucleotides, the CDR3 is TGTGCCAGCAGCGGAGACTACTATGAGCAGTTCTTC. Looking up the rest from reference TRBV5-6 and TRBJ2-1 gives the full variable domain: DAGVTQSPTHLIKTRGQQVTLRCSPKSGHDTVSWYQQALGQGPQFIFQYYEEEERQRGNFPDRFSGHQFPNYSSELNVNALLLGDSALYLCASSGDYYEQFFGPGTRLTVL.

The CDR3 nucleotides read TGTGCCAGCAGTCGATCGACAGGGGGCACTGAAGCTTTCTTT. This translates into CASSRSTGGTEAFF. This chain uses TRBV28 with TRBJ1-1; TRBD1 agrees at 9 bases. The CDR3 runs 14 residues. Germline V lookup: CDR1 MDHEN, CDR2 SYDVKM. Losses at the gene ends were 5 bases for V and 4 bases for J; bases not matched to a gene: 5.

The chain uses TRBV6-1 and TRBJ2-7; 8 bases align to TRBD1. The CDR3 totals 15 residues. Trimming took 7 bases from V and 5 from J; bases not matched to a gene: 13. The germline CDR1 and CDR2 sequences are MNHNS and SASEGT. The CDR3 is CASIDPSGQVHEQYF. CDR3 bases: TGTGCCAGCATCGATCCTTCGGGACAGGTCCACGAGCAGTACTTC.

This chain uses TRBV30 with TRBJ1-4; tentatively, D is TRBD1 (6 bases). This CDR3 contains 17 residues. Looked up from germline, CDR1 is GTSNPN and CDR2 is SVGIG (reference sequence). V was cut by 4 bases and J by 3 bases, with 21 bases left in between. The CDR3 here is CAWTASRAGTPNEKLFF. For the CDR3, the DNA is TGTGCCTGGACCGCATCTAGGGCCGGGACACCTAATGAAAAACTGTTTTTT.

The chain couples TRBV18 to TRBJ1-1; 11 bases line up with TRBD1. The CDR3 loop spans 16 amino acids. CDR1 and CDR2 (germline): KGHSH, LQKENI. With 2 bases clipped from V and 0 bases from J, the junction kept 2 bases outside the gene matches. Here the CDR3 reads CASSPWDRGMNTEAFF. The CDR3 DNA reads as TGTGCCAGCTCACCATGGGACAGGGGGATGAACACTGAAGCTTTCTTT.

V and J are TRBV9 and TRBJ2-1, with 11 bases matching TRBD2. Germline values: CDR1 SGDLS, CDR2 YYNGEE. The CDR3 runs 16 residues. J was trimmed by 5 bases and V by 2 bases; bases with no gene match: 6. This chain's CDR3 is CASSVSGRALNNEQFF. The CDR3 DNA follows: TGTGCCAGCAGCGTTAGCGGGAGGGCTCTAAACAATGAGCAGTTCTTC.

The rearrangement links TRBV30 to TRBJ1-1; TRBD1 aligns across 7 bases. CDR1 and CDR2 (germline): GTSNPN, SVGIG (reference sequence). Trimming took 0 bases from V and 6 from J; bases not matched to a gene: 1. There are 12 residues in the CDR3. The CDR3 DNA is TGTGCCTGGAGTGTAAGGGGGCCTGAAGCTTTCTTT. It specifies CAWSVRGPEAFF.

As concerns this clone: Compared with germline, one end of the junction differs, possibly owing to a read error. The chain uses TRBV7-9 and TRBJ1-5; D remains ambiguous. The CDR3 spans 14 residues. Germline CDR1 and CDR2: SEHNR and FQNEAQ (reference sequence). DNA for the CDR3: TGTGCCAGCAGCTTCGATAGTAGCAAGCAGCCCCAGCATTTT. This encodes CASSFDSSKQPQHF.

This sequence joins TRBV28 and TRBJ1-6; possible D gene TRBD1, 5 bases. This CDR3 is 15 amino acids long. Trimming removed 5 bases at V and 9 bases at J, with 17 bases between. Germline CDR1 and CDR2: MDHEN and SYDVKM. CDR3 DNA: TGTGCCAGCAGTGTACCACAGGCTGAAGGTTCACCCCTCCACTTT. This encodes CASSVPQAEGSPLHF.

The V and J genes are TRBV5-1 and TRBJ2-1; TRBD1 agrees at 8 bases. CDR3 size: 16 residues. The V gene end was trimmed by 0 bases and the J gene end by 4 bases; junction bases not matched to a gene: 6. The V gene's germline CDR1 is SGHRS and CDR2 YFSETQ. CDR3 nucleotide sequence: TGCGCCAGCAGCTTGGTTTACAGGGGGTTTTACAATGAGCAGTTCTTC. Amino acids: CASSLVYRGFYNEQFF.

This chain connects TRBV10-1 to TRBJ2-7; D is undetermined. The V gene lost 8 bases and the J gene lost 0 bases, with 11 bases spanning the gap. This CDR3 is 13 amino acids long. Germline CDR1 and CDR2: WNHNN and SYGVQD (reference sequence). Written as DNA, the CDR3 is TGCGCCAGCTCTTATGGGCTCTCCTACGAGCAGTACTTC. Translation gives CASSYGLSYEQYF.

This clone was found once. J is TRBJ2-2 and V is TRBV5-6, with 11 nucleotides matching TRBD2. The CDR3 consists of 16 residues. Germline assignment: CDR1 SGHDT and CDR2 YYEEEE. V dropped 6 bases and J dropped 7; count of bases not matched to a gene: 11. The CDR3: CASTQGLAGYGGELFF. CDR3 bases: TGTGCCAGCACCCAAGGACTAGCGGGTTATGGCGGGGAGCTGTTTTTT.

This clone showed up just once. The chain has TRBV5-1 and TRBJ1-5; no clear D. This CDR3 is built from 13 residues. V lost 2 bases, J lost 5 bases, and 8 bases lay in between. The germline V gene has CDR1 SGHRS and CDR2 YFSETQ. The CDR3 sequence: CASSFGEDQPQHF. The CDR3 DNA reads TGCGCCAGCAGCTTCGGGGAGGATCAGCCCCAGCATTTT.